This T cell receptor (beta chain) was sequenced during a study of metastatic and nonmetastatic thyroid tumors. Details on this clone: The junction shows a germline mismatch at one end, possibly a read error.

TCRdb re-called the PCR reads through MiXCR. The sample yields some 90,000 clones, around 9.1% seen once. Per the germline V gene, CDR1 is MRHNA and CDR2 is SNTAGT. The CDR3 is made up of 13 amino acids. There were no patients who had received any treatment before thyroid surgery. Specimen: blood. This TCR was recovered from a female donor with papillary thyroid cancer or a benign thyroid nodule (not recorded which). Some clones in this sample may be carry-over from other donors' samples. The rearrangement links TRBV6-4 to TRBJ2-3, with D maybe TRBD2 (5 bases). The CDR3 here is CSSSDSGSDTQYF. The CDR3 DNA reads TGTTCCAGCAGTGACTCGGGGTCAGATACGCAGTATTTT.